This entry lists 23 T cell receptor beta chains sequenced from one sample in a study of T cell responses to AZD1222 COVID-19 vaccine. Sequencing used immunoSEQ multiplex PCR; TCRdb keeps in-frame clones, though not all of them. The sample carries around 210,000 clones, less than 95% recorded once. Sequenced here: peripheral blood, sampled 28 days after the second dose of the MenACWY control vaccine. Every receptor here comes from an adult who received the MenACWY meningococcal vaccine as a control.

The chain links TRBV9 to TRBJ2-2; 13 bases fit TRBD2. The germline CDR1 and CDR2 sequences are SGDLS and YYNGEE. The J segment lost 7 bases and the V segment lost 0 bases, leaving 6 bases of the junction unmatched. CDR3 length: 17 amino acids. Here the CDR3 reads CASSVEGLAGVGGELFF. In nucleotides, the CDR3 is TGTGCCAGCAGCGTAGAAGGACTAGCGGGAGTCGGCGGGGAGCTGTTTTTT.

This clone was seen just once. The chain is built from TRBV10-3 and TRBJ2-1, with a possible D match to TRBD2 (7 bases). Trimming removed 10 bases at V and 8 bases at J, with 18 bases between. The germline gives CDR1 ENHRY, CDR2 SYGVKD. The CDR3 covers 13 residues. The CDR3 DNA reads TGTGCCACCCGCTCGGGGGAGGGGGATGAGCAGTTCTTC. Encoded protein: CATRSGEGDEQFF.

This clone was observed once. This rearrangement joins TRBV6-6 to TRBJ2-1, with 9 bases aligning to TRBD1. The CDR3 length is 14 residues. The trim removed 7 bases at V and 15 bases at J, leaving 16 bases unmatched. Germline loops: CDR1 MNHNY, CDR2 SVGAGI (reference sequence). The CDR3 DNA follows: TGTGCCAGCATCTTAAACCGGGACAGGGACCCCCTGTTCTTC. Protein: CASILNRDRDPLFF.

This chain links TRBV30 with TRBJ1-3, with D unclear. Per germline, CDR1 GTSNPN and CDR2 SVGIG (reference sequence). This CDR3 comprises 11 residues. Deletions cut 3 bases from V and 4 bases from J, with 4 bases between. The CDR3 DNA sequence: TGTGCCTGGAGCAAAGGAAACACCATATATTTT. Translating gives CAWSKGNTIYF. The full variable domain, with the rest looked up from reference TRBV30 and TRBJ1-3, is SQTIHQWPATLVQPVGSPLSLECTVEGTSNPNLYWYRQAAGRGLQLLFYSVGIGQISSEVPQNLSASRPQDRQFILSSKKLLLSDSGFYLCAWSKGNTIYFGEGSWLTVV.

V gene TRBV28 combines with J gene TRBJ2-1, with 11 bases that match TRBD2. V trimming: 2 bases; J trimming: 5 bases; junction bases outside the gene matches: 2. Per germline, CDR1 MDHEN and CDR2 SYDVKM. This CDR3 spans 15 amino acids. CDR3 loop: CASSLTSGGDNEQFF. CDR3 sequence (DNA): TGTGCCAGCAGTTTAACTAGCGGGGGAGACAATGAGCAGTTCTTC. The full variable domain, rest sourced from reference TRBV28 and TRBJ2-1, is DVKVTQSSRYLVKRTGEKVFLECVQDMDHENMFWYRQDPGLGLRLIYFSYDVKMKEKGDIPEGYSVSREKKERFSLILESASTNQTSMYLCASSLTSGGDNEQFFGPGTRLTVL.

The chain is built from TRBV7-3 and TRBJ2-1; tentative D call: TRBD2 (5 bases). V was cut by 0 bases and J by 6 bases, with 6 bases left in between. The CDR3 consists of 13 residues. In germline, CDR1 is SGHTA, CDR2 FQGTGA. The CDR3 region is CASSLTGLNEQFF. The CDR3 coding sequence is TGTGCCAGCAGCTTAACCGGACTCAATGAGCAGTTCTTC.

The chain recombines TRBV5-1 with TRBJ1-1; unclear D gene. Trimming stripped 6 bases from V and 7 bases from J, with 16 bases between. Germline V gene data show CDR1 as SGHRS and CDR2 as YFSETQ. The CDR3 sequence is 13 residues long. The chain's CDR3 is CASNQPPAIEAFF. CDR3 nucleotides: TGCGCCAGCAACCAACCCCCCGCCATTGAAGCTTTCTTT.

This clone appeared a single time. An end of the junction does not agree with germline; a read error may underlie this. The chain is built from TRBV29-1 and TRBJ1-5; a possible D gene is TRBD1 (6 bases). CDR1 is SQVTM and CDR2 is ANQGSEA in the germline V gene. The CDR3 extends over 14 amino acids. The CDR3 nucleotides read TGCAGCGTTCAAGAAGGACAGAGCAATCAGCCCCAGCATTTT. The encoded protein is CSVQEGQSNQPQHF.

The chain is built from TRBV19 and TRBJ1-2; D possibly corresponds to TRBD1 (6 bases). Germline V gives CDR1 LNHDA, CDR2 SQIVND (reference sequence). Trimming removed 7 bases at V and 3 bases at J, with 21 bases between. The CDR3 spans 16 residues. The CDR3: CASNLAGTPFDYGYTF. The CDR3 bases are TGTGCCAGTAACCTAGCCGGGACACCTTTTGACTATGGCTACACCTTC.

CDR3 region: CATSRDRPDTQYF. DNA for the CDR3: TGTGCCACCAGCAGAGATCGACCGGATACGCAGTATTTT. The genes are TRBV15 and TRBJ2-3, with D hard to call. Germline CDR1 and CDR2: LNHNV and YYDKDF (reference sequence). The CDR3 consists of 13 residues. The ends were cut back, 0 bases at V and 6 bases at J, with 7 bases in the middle.

The chain is built from TRBV5-1 and TRBJ1-4; 7 bases line up with TRBD1. The CDR3 runs to 15 residues. Germline CDR1 is SGHRS and CDR2 is YFSETQ. V dropped 4 bases and J dropped 8; count of bases not matched to a gene: 11. The CDR3 nucleotides are TGCGCCAGCAGCCCTTCCGGGACAGAAGGGGAAAAACTGTTTTTT. Protein: CASSPSGTEGEKLFF.

This chain uses TRBV28 with TRBJ1-5; D is perhaps TRBD1 (6 bases). The CDR3 length is 13 residues. Germline loops: CDR1 MDHEN, CDR2 SYDVKM. The DNA for the CDR3 is TGTGCGGTCAGGGGTTTAGGCAATCAGCCCCAGCATTTT. Translation: CAVRGLGNQPQHF.

The rearrangement joins TRBV5-1 to TRBJ2-2; 8 bases align to TRBD2. The length of the CDR3 is 14 residues. With V trimmed by 1 base and J by 6 bases, 2 bases remained unmatched. The germline CDR1 and CDR2 sequences are SGHRS and YFSETQ. CDR3 DNA sequence: TGCGCCAGCAGCTTGCTCGGGAGGGCCGGGGAGCTGTTTTTT. Protein: CASSLLGRAGELFF. The full variable domain, completed using reference TRBV5-1 and TRBJ2-2, is KAGVTQTPRYLIKTRGQQVTLSCSPISGHRSVSWYQQTPGQGLQFLFEYFSETQRNKGNFPGRFSGRQFSNSRSEMNVSTLELGDSALYLCASSLLGRAGELFFGEGSRLTVL.

V usage is TRBV20-1 and J usage is TRBJ2-3; 8 nucleotides agree with TRBD2. CDR1 and CDR2 from the germline V gene are DFQATT and SNEGSKA (reference sequence). The trim removed 3 bases at V and 5 bases at J, leaving 10 bases unmatched. The CDR3 covers 15 residues. CDR3 bases: TGCAGTGCTAGTAGCGGGAATACGGAGGTAGATACGCAGTATTTT. This codes for CSASSGNTEVDTQYF.

The rearrangement uses TRBV6-5 and TRBJ1-5; weak D call: TRBD1 (6 bases). The CDR3 sequence is 13 residues long. The V end was cut by 5 bases, the J end by 6 bases, with 11 bases between. Germline lookup yields CDR1 MNHEY and CDR2 SVGAGI. The DNA of the CDR3 is TGTGCCAGCAGTACAGGGCAGGGTCAGCCCCAGCATTTT. Protein product: CASSTGQGQPQHF.

The chain uses TRBV19 and TRBJ1-3; a weak D match, TRBD1 (5 bases). Germline CDR1 is LNHDA and CDR2 is SQIVND (reference sequence). V shed 4 bases and J shed 3 bases, with 13 bases lying between them. The CDR3 contains 15 residues. This CDR3 reads CASSTASRGGNTIYF. The CDR3 nucleotides read TGTGCCAGTAGTACCGCAAGTAGGGGTGGAAACACCATATATTTT.

The J gene is TRBJ1-1, the V gene TRBV10-3; D is possibly TRBD1 (5 bases). This CDR3 has 14 amino acids. Trimming took off 3 bases at V and 3 bases at J, with 11 bases between the two ends. Germline V gene data show CDR1 as ENHRY and CDR2 as SYGVKD. The CDR3 loop reads CAISEPGKDTEAFF. The CDR3 DNA follows: TGTGCCATCAGTGAACCAGGGAAGGACACTGAAGCTTTCTTT.

The V gene is TRBV21-1, the J gene TRBJ2-1; TRBD2 reflects the table's D call only, with no check against the DNA. TRBV21-1 is marked as a pseudogene. The CDR3 has 16 amino acids. CDR3 in amino acids: CASSKGRRRGLNEQFF. CDR3 nucleotide sequence: TGTGCCAGCAGCAAAGGCCGGCGGCGGGGATTGAATGAGCAGTTCTTC.

The genes are TRBV19 and TRBJ2-3; D is perhaps TRBD2 (5 bases). This CDR3 comprises 17 residues. CDR1 is LNHDA, CDR2 SQIVND, per germline (reference sequence). Trimming took off 4 bases at V and 0 bases at J, with 17 bases between the two ends. CDR3 sequence reads: CASSTLFVERSTDTQYF. The CDR3 DNA reads as TGTGCCAGTAGTACCCTTTTTGTGGAGCGGAGCACAGATACGCAGTATTTT.

The J gene is TRBJ1-2, the V gene TRBV28; D not certain. V lost 5 bases and J lost 4, with 17 bases in between. The CDR3 length is 15 residues. CDR1 is MDHEN, CDR2 SYDVKM, per germline. Written as DNA, the CDR3 is TGTGCCAGCAGTAACAACGACGCCACTTCCTATGGCTACACCTTC. The encoded protein is CASSNNDATSYGYTF.

The chain has TRBV21-1 and TRBJ2-1. TRBV21-1 is marked as a pseudogene. CDR3 length: 16 amino acids. The CDR3 nucleotides are TGTGCCAGCAGCAAATTGGCACTCTTTGTTTTCAATGAGCAGTTCTTC. Its protein is CASSKLALFVFNEQFF.

V usage is TRBV5-6 and J usage is TRBJ2-7, with 11 nucleotides matching TRBD1. This CDR3 spans 13 amino acids. The germline V gene encodes CDR1 SGHDT and CDR2 YYEEEE. Trimming removed 4 bases from V and 6 bases from J; junction bases left unmatched: 3. Here the CDR3 reads CASSIGTGGEQYF. DNA for the CDR3: TGTGCCAGCAGCATCGGGACAGGGGGCGAGCAGTACTTC.

The rearrangement uses TRBV5-1 and TRBJ2-7, with D uncertain. V dropped 4 bases and J dropped 2 bases, with 7 bases sitting between them. The germline CDR1 and CDR2 sequences are SGHRS and YFSETQ. The CDR3 spans 12 residues. The CDR3: CASSDTTYEQYF. The CDR3 nucleotides are TGCGCCAGCAGCGACACGACCTACGAGCAGTACTTC.